A selection of T cell receptor beta chains follows, all from one sample in a study of T cell repertoires in cytomegalovirus infection. TCRdb re-called the reads with MiXCR, one entry per CDR3 protein. The table lists hundreds of thousands of distinct CDR3 sequences, 31% of them singletons, with approximately 14% in the top ten. The sequenced sample was PBMCs. The receptors shown here come from a human donor in good health (CMV status not recorded). Some clones in this sample may be carry-over from other donors' samples. CDR3s include the opening cysteine and the closing phenylalanine or tryptophan. The D gene is left open where the match is weak. The size of a clone is reported for some rows only, either as once, few or many, or as a class for expanded clones.

j_call | v_call | clone_size | d_call | cdr3_nt | cdr3_aa
TRBJ2-2 | TRBV2 | . | . | TGTGCCAGCAGAGAGCTGGACACCGGGGAGCTGTTTTTT | CASRELDTGELFF
TRBJ1-2 | TRBV6-6 | few | . | TGTGCCAGCAGTTACATAGGGGATGGCTACACCTTC | CASSYIGDGYTF
TRBJ1-1 | TRBV12-3/TRBV12-4 | few | . | TGTGCCAGCAGGGCCGGGGGAGGACAGTCTGAAGCTTTCTTT | CASRAGGGQSEAFF
TRBJ2-3 | TRBV15 | . | . | TGTGCCACCAGCAGAGCGGGTAGCGCCCTCACAGATACGCAGTATTTT | CATSRAGSALTDTQYF
TRBJ2-7 | TRBV7-9 | few | . | TGTGCCAGCAGCTCCGGGACGTCCGAGCAGTACTTC | CASSSGTSEQYF
TRBJ1-5 | TRBV11-3 | many | . | TGTGCCAGCAGCTTTTACGACAAAGGACAGTATAGCAATCAGCCCCAGCATTTT | CASSFYDKGQYSNQPQHF
TRBJ2-7 | TRBV2 | . | TRBD1 | TGTGCCAGCAACCTCGACAGGGTCAACGAGCAGTACTTC | CASNLDRVNEQYF
TRBJ1-6 | TRBV7-2 | . | . | TGTGCCAGCAGCTTATCAGGGCATTGGGGATCACCCCTCCACTTT | CASSLSGHWGSPLHF
TRBJ2-5 | TRBV28 | . | . | TGTTCCAGCAGTTTAAGGGGGGCGAGGATCCAAGAGACCCAGTACTTC | CSSSLRGARIQETQYF
TRBJ1-2 | TRBV19 | few | . | TGTGCCAGTAGTATAGGAGCGGGGTCGGGCTACACCTTC | CASSIGAGSGYTF
TRBJ2-3 | TRBV12-5 | . | TRBD1 | TGTGCTAGTGGTTTTGACAGGGCCAGCGATATGCAGTATTTT | CASGFDRASDMQYF
TRBJ2-5 | TRBV25-1 | . | . | TGTGCCAGCAGCCTACGGTGGGACCAGTACTTC | CASSLRWDQYF
TRBJ1-5 | TRBV19 | . | . | TGTGCCAGTAGTATGATCCAGTCTTACCTTAGCAATCAGCCCCAGCATTTT | CASSMIQSYLSNQPQHF
TRBJ1-4 | TRBV6-5 | many | . | TGTGCCAGCAGTTCCTATCAGGGGTCTAATGAAAAACTGTTTTTT | CASSSYQGSNEKLFF
TRBJ2-5 | TRBV7-2 | . | . | TGTGCCAGCAGCTTCAGGACCCAAGAGACCCAGTACTTC | CASSFRTQETQYF
TRBJ1-5 | TRBV28 | . | . | TGTGCCAGCAGCCCCGAGGCGAGCAATCAGCCCCAGCATTTC | CASSPEASNQPQHF
TRBJ1-2 | TRBV5-4 | few | TRBD1 | TGTGCCAGCAGCGGACAGGAAAGGAGCAACTATGGCTACACCTTC | CASSGQERSNYGYTF
TRBJ2-3 | TRBV6-5 | . | TRBD2 | TGTGCCAGCAGTTACGGCACTAGCGGGAGCACAGATACGCAGTATTTT | CASSYGTSGSTDTQYF
TRBJ2-1 | TRBV11-2 | . | TRBD2 | TGTGCCACCGCGGGAGCGAGCGATGAGCAGTTCTTC | CATAGASDEQFF
TRBJ2-3 | TRBV6-5 | . | TRBD2 | TGTGCCAGCAGACTACTAGCGGGGGGTCGCACAGATACGCAGTATTTT | CASRLLAGGRTDTQYF